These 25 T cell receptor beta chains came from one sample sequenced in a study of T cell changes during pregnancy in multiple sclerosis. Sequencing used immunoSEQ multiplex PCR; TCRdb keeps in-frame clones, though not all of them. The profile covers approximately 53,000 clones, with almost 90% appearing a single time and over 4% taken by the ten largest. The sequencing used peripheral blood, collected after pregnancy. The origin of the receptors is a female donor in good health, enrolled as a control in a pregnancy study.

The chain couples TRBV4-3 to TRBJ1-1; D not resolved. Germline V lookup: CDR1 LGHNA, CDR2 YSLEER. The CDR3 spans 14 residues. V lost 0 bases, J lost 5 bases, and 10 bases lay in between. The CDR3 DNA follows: TGCGCCAGCAGCCAAGATCGGTGGAGGACTGAAGCTTTCTTT. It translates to CASSQDRWRTEAFF.

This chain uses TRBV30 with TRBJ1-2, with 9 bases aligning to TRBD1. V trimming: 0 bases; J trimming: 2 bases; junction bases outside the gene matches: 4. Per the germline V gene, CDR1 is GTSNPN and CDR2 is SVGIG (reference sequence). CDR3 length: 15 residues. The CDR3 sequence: CAWSVDRGENYGYTF. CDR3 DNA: TGTGCCTGGAGTGTGGACAGGGGCGAAAACTATGGCTACACCTTC.

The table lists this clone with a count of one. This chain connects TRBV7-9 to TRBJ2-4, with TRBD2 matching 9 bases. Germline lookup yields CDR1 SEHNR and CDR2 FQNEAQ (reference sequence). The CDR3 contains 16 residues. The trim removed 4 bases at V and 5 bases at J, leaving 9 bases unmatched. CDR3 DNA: TGTGCCAGCAGCTCCACCAAAGCGGGAGGACAAAACATTCAGTACTTC. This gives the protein CASSSTKAGGQNIQYF.

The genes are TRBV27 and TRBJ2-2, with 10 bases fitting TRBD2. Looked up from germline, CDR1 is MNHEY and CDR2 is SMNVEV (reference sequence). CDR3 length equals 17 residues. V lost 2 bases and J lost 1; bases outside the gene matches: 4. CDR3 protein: CASSLLAGARNTGELFF. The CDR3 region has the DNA TGTGCCAGCAGTTTACTAGCGGGGGCCAGGAACACCGGGGAGCTGTTTTTT.

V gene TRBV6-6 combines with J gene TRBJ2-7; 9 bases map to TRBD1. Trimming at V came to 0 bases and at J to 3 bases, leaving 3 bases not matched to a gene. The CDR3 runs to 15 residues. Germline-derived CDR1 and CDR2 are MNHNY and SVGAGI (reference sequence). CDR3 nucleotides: TGTGCCAGCAGTTACTCCCCGGGACAGGGCTACGAGCAGTACTTC. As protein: CASSYSPGQGYEQYF.

CDR3 in amino acids: CASSLDTLGGNQPQHF. CDR3 in DNA: TGTGCCAGCAGCTTAGATACGCTGGGAGGCAATCAGCCCCAGCATTTT. The chain combines TRBV7-9 with TRBJ1-5; D is uncertain. Germline CDR1 reads SEHNR; CDR2 reads FQNEAQ (reference sequence). The CDR3 is 16 residues long. Trimming took 1 base from V and 2 from J, leaving 12 bases between them.

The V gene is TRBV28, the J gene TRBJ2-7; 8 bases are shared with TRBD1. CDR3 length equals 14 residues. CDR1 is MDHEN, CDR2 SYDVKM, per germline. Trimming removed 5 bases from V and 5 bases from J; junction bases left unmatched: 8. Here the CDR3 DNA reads TGTGCCAGCAGTAGACGGACAGGGAGCGACGAGCAGTACTTC. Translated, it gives CASSRRTGSDEQYF.

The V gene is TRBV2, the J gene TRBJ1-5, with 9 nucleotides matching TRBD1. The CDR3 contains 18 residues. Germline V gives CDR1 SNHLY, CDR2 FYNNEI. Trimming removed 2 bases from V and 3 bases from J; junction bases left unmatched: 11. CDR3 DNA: TGTGCCAGCAGTGAACGAACGAAGGGGGACAGGGTCAATCAGCCCCAGCATTTT. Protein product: CASSERTKGDRVNQPQHF.

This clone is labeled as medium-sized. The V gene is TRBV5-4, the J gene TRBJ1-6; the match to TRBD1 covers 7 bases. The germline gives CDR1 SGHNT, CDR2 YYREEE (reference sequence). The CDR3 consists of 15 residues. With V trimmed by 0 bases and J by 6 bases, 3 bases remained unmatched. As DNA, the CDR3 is TGTGCCAGCAGCTTGGCCGGGGACAGTAATTCACCCCTCCACTTT. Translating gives CASSLAGDSNSPLHF.

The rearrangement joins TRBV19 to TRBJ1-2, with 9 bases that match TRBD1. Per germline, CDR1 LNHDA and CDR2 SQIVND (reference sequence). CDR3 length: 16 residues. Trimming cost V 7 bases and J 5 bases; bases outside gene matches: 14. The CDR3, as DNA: TGTGCCAGTACCCCCCAAGGAAGACAGGGGGTTTATGGCTACACCTTC. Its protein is CASTPQGRQGVYGYTF.

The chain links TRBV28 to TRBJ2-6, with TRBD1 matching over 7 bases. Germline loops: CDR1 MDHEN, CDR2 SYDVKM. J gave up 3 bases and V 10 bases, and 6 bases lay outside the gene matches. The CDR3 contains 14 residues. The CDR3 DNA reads TGTGCCATCGAGGGGGCATTTGGGGCCAACGTCCTGACTTTC. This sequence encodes CAIEGAFGANVLTF.

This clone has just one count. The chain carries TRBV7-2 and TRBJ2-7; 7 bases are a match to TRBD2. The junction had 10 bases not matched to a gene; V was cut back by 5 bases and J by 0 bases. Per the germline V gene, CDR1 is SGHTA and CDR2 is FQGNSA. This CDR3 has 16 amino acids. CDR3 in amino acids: CASSIESGESSYEQYF. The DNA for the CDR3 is TGTGCCAGCAGCATAGAGAGCGGGGAGAGCTCCTACGAGCAGTACTTC.

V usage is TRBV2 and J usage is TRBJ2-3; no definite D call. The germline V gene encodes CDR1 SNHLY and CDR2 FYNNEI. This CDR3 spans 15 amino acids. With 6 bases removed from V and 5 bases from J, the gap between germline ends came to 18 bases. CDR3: CASRLRRLVLDTQYF. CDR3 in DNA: TGTGCCAGCAGGTTGAGGCGGCTAGTTCTAGATACGCAGTATTTT.

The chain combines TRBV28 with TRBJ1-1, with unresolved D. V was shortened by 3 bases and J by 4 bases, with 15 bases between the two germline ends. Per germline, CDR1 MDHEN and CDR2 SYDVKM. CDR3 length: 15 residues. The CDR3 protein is CASSLFPGRPTEAFF. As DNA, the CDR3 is TGTGCCAGCAGTTTGTTTCCGGGTAGGCCCACTGAAGCTTTCTTT.

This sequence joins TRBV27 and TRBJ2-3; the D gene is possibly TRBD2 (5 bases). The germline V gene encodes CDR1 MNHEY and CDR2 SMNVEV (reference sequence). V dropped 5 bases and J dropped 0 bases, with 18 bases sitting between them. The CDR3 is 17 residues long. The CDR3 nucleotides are TGTGCCAGCAGTCCATTCCCGGGGTCGTCTAGCACAGATACGCAGTATTTT. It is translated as CASSPFPGSSSTDTQYF.

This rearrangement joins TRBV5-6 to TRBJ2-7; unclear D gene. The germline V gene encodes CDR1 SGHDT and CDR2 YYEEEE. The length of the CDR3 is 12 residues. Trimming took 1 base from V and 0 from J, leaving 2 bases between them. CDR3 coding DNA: TGTGCCAGCAGCTTGTACTCCTACGAGCAGTACTTC. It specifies CASSLYSYEQYF.

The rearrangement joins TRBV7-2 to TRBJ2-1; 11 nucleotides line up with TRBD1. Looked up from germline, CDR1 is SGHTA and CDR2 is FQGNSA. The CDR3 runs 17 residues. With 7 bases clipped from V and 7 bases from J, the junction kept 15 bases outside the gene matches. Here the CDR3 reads CASTPTPGQGDWNEQFF. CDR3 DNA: TGTGCCAGCACCCCAACCCCGGGACAGGGGGATTGGAATGAGCAGTTCTTC.

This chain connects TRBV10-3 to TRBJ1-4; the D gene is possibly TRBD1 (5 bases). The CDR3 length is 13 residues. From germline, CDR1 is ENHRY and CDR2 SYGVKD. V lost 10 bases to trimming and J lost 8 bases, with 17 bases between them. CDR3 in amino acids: CATEQGLGEKLFF. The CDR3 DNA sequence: TGTGCCACCGAGCAGGGATTGGGAGAAAAACTGTTTTTT.

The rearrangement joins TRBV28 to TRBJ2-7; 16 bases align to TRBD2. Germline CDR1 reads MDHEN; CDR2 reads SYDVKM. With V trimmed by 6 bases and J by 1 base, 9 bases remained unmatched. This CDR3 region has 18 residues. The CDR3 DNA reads TGTGCCAGCAGCTCACCCGGGACTAGCGGGAGGGTGTCCTACGAGCAGTACTTC. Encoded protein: CASSSPGTSGRVSYEQYF.

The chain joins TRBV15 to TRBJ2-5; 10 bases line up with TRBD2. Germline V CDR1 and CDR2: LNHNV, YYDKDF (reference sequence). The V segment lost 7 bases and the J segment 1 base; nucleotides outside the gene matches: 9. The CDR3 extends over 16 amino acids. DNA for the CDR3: TGTGCCACCAACGGGGCTAGCGGGGGTCCCCAAGAGACCCAGTACTTC. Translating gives CATNGASGGPQETQYF.

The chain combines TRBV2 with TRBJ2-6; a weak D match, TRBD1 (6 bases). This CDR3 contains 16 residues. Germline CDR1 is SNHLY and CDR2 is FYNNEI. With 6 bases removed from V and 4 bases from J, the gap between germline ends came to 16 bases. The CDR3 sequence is CASRGTFSLGANVLTF. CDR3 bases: TGTGCCAGCAGGGGGACATTCTCCTTAGGGGCCAACGTCCTGACTTTC.

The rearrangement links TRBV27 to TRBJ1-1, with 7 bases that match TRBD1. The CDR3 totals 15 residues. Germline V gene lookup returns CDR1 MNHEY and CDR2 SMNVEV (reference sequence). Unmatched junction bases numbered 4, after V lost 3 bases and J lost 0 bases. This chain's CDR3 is CASSFGTAMNTEAFF. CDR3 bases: TGTGCCAGCAGTTTTGGGACAGCTATGAACACTGAAGCTTTCTTT.

The CDR3 sequence: CASFRSSYEQYF. The CDR3 region has the DNA TGTGCCAGCTTTAGGAGCTCCTACGAGCAGTACTTC. This chain joins TRBV2 and TRBJ2-7; unclear D gene. The CDR3 covers 12 residues. The V end lost 8 bases, the J end lost 0 bases, and 8 bases lay between the germline ends. Germline V gene data show CDR1 as SNHLY and CDR2 as FYNNEI.

CDR3 in amino acids: CASSATGNSGANVLTF. CDR3 in DNA: TGTGCCAGCAGCGCTACAGGGAACTCTGGGGCCAACGTCCTGACTTTC. The genes are TRBV9 and TRBJ2-6, with D possibly being TRBD1 (6 bases). The germline gives CDR1 SGDLS, CDR2 YYNGEE. The CDR3 contains 16 residues. Trimming shortened V by 3 bases and J by 0 bases, and 10 bases separated the two germline ends.

The CDR3, as DNA: TGCGCCAGCAGCTTGGCCGTATACAATGAGCAGTTCTTC. Its protein is CASSLAVYNEQFF. The chain carries TRBV5-1 and TRBJ2-1, with no clear D. This CDR3 has 13 amino acids. Germline CDR1 SGHRS, CDR2 YFSETQ. Trimming shortened V by 0 bases and J by 4 bases, and 5 bases separated the two germline ends.